A selection of T cell receptor beta chains follows, all from one sample in a study of cytomegalovirus exposure and HLA in healthy donors. Clones were sequenced by immunoSEQ multiplex PCR, and TCRdb holds only the in-frame ones, with some missing. The table lists under 200,000 clones, roughly 80% of them singletons, with around 2% in the top ten. Source material: PBMCs. The receptors shown here come from a man between 18 and 35 years old in good health and CMV-seronegative. The CDR3 runs from the conserved cysteine through the conserved F or W. D genes are given only for firm matches. Clone size is given for some rows only: seen once, a few or many times, or a class if the clone is expanded.

TRBV7-2	NA	TRBJ2-3	TRBD2	TGTGCCAGCAGCTTGGAACTAGCGGGAGGCACAGATACGCAGTATTTT	CASSLELAGGTDTQYF
TRBV5-6	few	TRBJ2-7	TRBD1	TGTGCCAGCAGCATCGGGACAGTAAGCGAGCAGTACTTC	CASSIGTVSEQYF
TRBV28	NA	TRBJ2-3	NA	TGTGCCAGCAGTTTGAGGGGGGGGAGGGGTACGCAGTATTTT	CASSLRGGRGTQYF
TRBV18	NA	TRBJ2-3	NA	TGTGCCAGCTCACCAAGGGGGAGCACAGATACGCAGTATTTT	CASSPRGSTDTQYF
TRBV7-9	NA	TRBJ2-2	NA	TGTGCCATCTTGAGCCCCCCGAACACCGGGGAGCTGTTTTTT	CAILSPPNTGELFF
TRBV6-6	few	TRBJ2-7	TRBD1	TGTGCCAGCAGTCGTAGGGACAGGGGATCAGGCGAGCAGTACTTC	CASSRRDRGSGEQYF
TRBV6-5	once	TRBJ1-2	NA	TGTGCCAGCAGTTACGGCGGGTTCAGCGGTGGCTACACCTTC	CASSYGGFSGGYTF
TRBV18	NA	TRBJ1-5	NA	TGTGCCAGCTCCACAGGGCTCAATCAGCCCCAGCATTTT	CASSTGLNQPQHF
TRBV29-1	NA	TRBJ2-1	TRBD1	TGCAGCGTTGCCGGGACAGCCAAGGGCAATGAGCAGTTCTTC	CSVAGTAKGNEQFF
TRBV25-1	NA	TRBJ2-5	TRBD1	TGTGCCAGCAGTGAACATACAGGGGAAGAGACCCAGTACTTC	CASSEHTGEETQYF
TRBV14	NA	TRBJ2-2	TRBD2	TGTGCCAGCAGCCCACGACTAGCGGGAGAGACCGGGGAGCTGTTTTTT	CASSPRLAGETGELFF
TRBV9	NA	TRBJ2-6	TRBD2	TGTGCCAGCAGCGTGTCTAGCGGTTTCTCTGGGGCCAACGTCCTGACTTTC	CASSVSSGFSGANVLTF
TRBV7-8	once	TRBJ1-5	TRBD1	TGTGCCAGCAGCTTAGGCTCAGGGGGAGGTCAGCCCCAGCATTTT	CASSLGSGGGQPQHF
TRBV7-9	NA	TRBJ1-1	TRBD1	TGTGCCAGCAGCTCCCGTCACAGGGGGGACACTAAAGCTTTCTTT	CASSSRHRGDTKAFF
TRBV28	NA	TRBJ2-5	TRBD2	TGTGCCAGCAGAGGGCCCGGGACTAGCGGGGTAGAGACCCAGTACTTC	CASRGPGTSGVETQYF
TRBV28	NA	TRBJ1-1	TRBD1	TGTGCCAGCAGTCCGAGCCTCAGGGGGGAAAGCACTGAAGCTTTCTTT	CASSPSLRGESTEAFF
TRBV7-6	NA	TRBJ1-3	TRBD1	TGTGCCAGCAGCTTAGGGTGGGACAGGAGCAAGAAGTCTGGAAACACCATATATTTT	CASSLGWDRSKKSGNTIYF
TRBV5-3	few	TRBJ1-5	TRBD1	TGTGCCAGAAGCTCGACCCGGACAGGGATGAAGAGGAGGGTAATGGATCAGCCCCAGCATTTT	CARSSTRTGMKRRVMDQPQHF
TRBV19	NA	TRBJ1-5	NA	TGTGCCAGTAGTCCACGGACAGGCAATCAGCCCCAGCATTTT	CASSPRTGNQPQHF
TRBV4-3	NA	TRBJ2-2	TRBD2	TGCGCCAGCAGCCCGACGGGGGGGGACACCGGGGAGCTGTTTTTT	CASSPTGGDTGELFF
TRBV27	NA	TRBJ2-7	TRBD2	TGTGCCAGCAGTTTCGGGGGGACGCTCGAGCAGTACTTC	CASSFGGTLEQYF
TRBV6-5	NA	TRBJ2-3	TRBD2	TGTGCCAGCAGTTTAGCGGGAGCGGTGGATACGCAGTATTTT	CASSLAGAVDTQYF
TRBV7-2	NA	TRBJ2-1	NA	TGTGCCAGCAGCCCCCGAGGTGGGGGGAGCTCCTACAATGAGCAGTTCTTC	CASSPRGGGSSYNEQFF
TRBV6-5	NA	TRBJ1-5	NA	TGTGCCAGCAGTCCGGGACGACGGGCGGGGCAGCCCCAGCATTTT	CASSPGRRAGQPQHF